One and the same sample provided the 27 T cell receptor beta chains below, sequenced in a study of OX40 agonist ivuxolimab in advanced cancers. The repertoire was sequenced with immunoSEQ multiplex PCR; TCRdb's copy has only in-frame clones and lacks some. The data contain over 65,000 clones, more than 70% of them seen just once; the ten biggest clones take up over 0.25%. The specimen comprised CD4+ or CD8+ T cells sorted from blood, sampled in a trial of the OX40 agonist ivuxolimab. The receptors here all came from an adult with an advanced solid tumor such as melanoma, head and neck, liver or kidney cancer.

The V and J genes are TRBV10-1 and TRBJ2-1; 9 bases are shared with TRBD2. V shed 2 bases and J 7 bases; nucleotides not matched to a gene: 3. The V gene's germline CDR1 is WNHNN and CDR2 SYGVQD (reference sequence). This CDR3 comprises 14 residues. The CDR3 DNA reads TGCGCCAGCAGTGAGATAGCGGGAGAGAATGAGCAGTTCTTC. It translates to CASSEIAGENEQFF.

J is TRBJ2-5 and V is TRBV6-5; maybe TRBD2 (5 bases). This CDR3 region has 16 residues. Deletions cut 0 bases from V and 0 bases from J, with 11 bases between. CDR1 is MNHEY, CDR2 SVGAGI, per germline. CDR3 region: CASSYSLGGYQETQYF. Written as DNA, the CDR3 is TGTGCCAGCAGTTACTCTCTAGGCGGGTACCAAGAGACCCAGTACTTC.

The chain uses TRBV4-3 and TRBJ2-5; 8 positions match TRBD2. The CDR3 covers 16 residues. The J segment lost 5 bases and the V segment lost 0 bases, leaving 8 bases of the junction unmatched. CDR1 LGHNA and CDR2 YSLEER come from the germline V gene. Here the CDR3 reads CASSQDYGRAGETQYF. CDR3 DNA sequence: TGCGCCAGCAGCCAAGATTACGGGAGGGCCGGCGAGACCCAGTACTTC.

CDR3 nucleotides: TGTGCCAGCAATTGGGCCACAGCGAACACCGGGGAGCTGTTTTTT. Protein: CASNWATANTGELFF. The chain joins TRBV28 to TRBJ2-2; D is ambiguous. The CDR3 length is 15 residues. Trimming removed 7 bases at V and 0 bases at J, with 12 bases between. Germline V gives CDR1 MDHEN, CDR2 SYDVKM. The whole variable domain, filled in from reference TRBV28 and TRBJ2-2, reads DVKVTQSSRYLVKRTGEKVFLECVQDMDHENMFWYRQDPGLGLRLIYFSYDVKMKEKGDIPEGYSVSREKKERFSLILESASTNQTSMYLCASNWATANTGELFFGEGSRLTVL.

The V call is TRBV9, the J call TRBJ2-1, with D possibly matching TRBD2 (6 bases). Germline CDR1 SGDLS, CDR2 YYNGEE. V dropped 5 bases and J dropped 3 bases, with 12 bases sitting between them. This CDR3 is 14 amino acids long. The CDR3 reads CASSPGLGYNEQFF. The CDR3 region has the DNA TGTGCCAGCAGTCCGGGACTCGGCTACAATGAGCAGTTCTTC.

This chain uses TRBV15 with TRBJ2-1; D not resolved. The CDR3 contains 15 residues. The germline V and J ends were trimmed by 4 bases and 2 bases, with 12 bases remaining between them. Looked up from germline, CDR1 is LNHNV and CDR2 is YYDKDF (reference sequence). The CDR3 here is CATSNQDVAYNEQFF. The CDR3, as DNA: TGTGCCACCAGCAACCAAGACGTAGCCTACAATGAGCAGTTCTTC.

The CDR3 nucleotides are TGCGCCAGCAGCTTGGGCTTTGGGGACAATCCTGAAGCTTTCTTT. This translates into CASSLGFGDNPEAFF. The chain uses TRBV5-1 and TRBJ1-1; D is possibly TRBD1 (6 bases). The CDR3 totals 15 residues. The V gene's germline CDR1 is SGHRS and CDR2 YFSETQ. V was pared by 0 bases and J by 6 bases, with 15 bases between.

CDR3 sequence: CASSQGDRPNTEAFF. DNA of the CDR3: TGCGCCAGCAGCCAGGGGGACAGACCGAACACTGAAGCTTTCTTT. V and J are TRBV4-3 and TRBJ1-1; 7 nucleotides agree with TRBD1. The trim removed 3 bases at V and 1 base at J, leaving 5 bases unmatched. The CDR3 consists of 15 residues. Germline V gene lookup returns CDR1 LGHNA and CDR2 YSLEER.

This clone was seen once. The chain couples TRBV5-6 to TRBJ1-5; D is possibly TRBD1 (5 bases). There are 14 residues in the CDR3. The V end lost 1 base, the J end lost 7 bases, and 12 bases lay between the germline ends. The V gene's germline CDR1 is SGHDT and CDR2 YYEEEE. Written as DNA, the CDR3 is TGTGCCAGCAGCTTGTTCCCAGGGCCCCAGCCCCAGCATTTT. Residues: CASSLFPGPQPQHF.

The chain joins TRBV5-3 to TRBJ1-2, with unresolved D. TRBV5-3 is placed among ORFs of uncertain function. V was trimmed by 4 bases and J by 10 bases, leaving 11 bases between them. The CDR3 has 11 residues. The CDR3 is CARSRLPVYTF. The CDR3 region has the DNA TGTGCCAGAAGCCGACTCCCGGTCTACACCTTC.

This clone came up once. The chain employs TRBV29-1 and TRBJ2-1, with 9 bases fitting TRBD1. This CDR3 spans 15 amino acids. Unmatched junction bases numbered 9, after V lost 5 bases and J lost 4 bases. The germline V gene has CDR1 SQVTM and CDR2 ANQGSEA. CDR3 DNA: TGCAGCGTTCCCCCGGGACAGGGCTGGTACAATGAGCAGTTCTTC. It specifies CSVPPGQGWYNEQFF.

The rearrangement links TRBV11-3 to TRBJ2-2, with TRBD1 as a possible D gene (6 bases). Germline CDR1 is SGHNT and CDR2 is YENEEA. V was pared by 1 base and J by 0 bases, with 6 bases between. The CDR3 spans 15 residues. In nucleotides, the CDR3 is TGTGCCAGCAGCTTAGGGGGGCCGAACACCGGGGAGCTGTTTTTT. Residues: CASSLGGPNTGELFF.

This chain uses TRBV6-4 with TRBJ1-5, with unresolved D. The CDR3 covers 14 residues. Germline V lookup: CDR1 MRHNA, CDR2 SNTAGT. V was trimmed by 3 bases and J by 1 base, leaving 7 bases between them. CDR3 nucleotide sequence: TGTGCCAGCAGTGAGAGGCAGAGCAATCAGCCCCAGCATTTT. The encoded protein is CASSERQSNQPQHF.

The V and J genes are TRBV7-8 and TRBJ1-1; 9 positions agree with TRBD1. J lost 4 bases, V lost 2 bases, and 5 bases had no gene match. The CDR3 sequence is 15 residues long. The germline V gene has CDR1 SGHVS and CDR2 FQNEAQ. CDR3 sequence: CASSLTGQGRTEAFF. For the CDR3, the DNA is TGTGCCAGCAGCTTAACCGGACAGGGGCGCACTGAAGCTTTCTTT. The full variable domain, rest sourced from reference TRBV7-8 and TRBJ1-1, is GAGVSQSPRYKVAKRGQDVALRCDPISGHVSLFWYQQALGQGPEFLTYFQNEAQLDKSGLPSDRFFAERPEGSVSTLKIQRTQQEDSAVYLCASSLTGQGRTEAFFGQGTRLTVV.

The chain links TRBV27 to TRBJ1-2; D gene ambiguous. Trimming removed 0 bases at V and 7 bases at J, with 15 bases between. Germline CDR1 and CDR2: MNHEY and SMNVEV (reference sequence). The CDR3 covers 15 residues. CDR3 amino acids: CASSLSIAGFAGYTF. CDR3 DNA: TGTGCCAGCAGTTTATCCATTGCGGGATTCGCTGGCTACACCTTC.

The genes are TRBV28 and TRBJ2-2; 7 nucleotides align to TRBD2. Germline V gene data show CDR1 as MDHEN and CDR2 as SYDVKM. With 7 bases clipped from V and 8 bases from J, the junction kept 10 bases outside the gene matches. This CDR3 contains 14 residues. Here the CDR3 reads CASNPSGFVGELFF. The CDR3 DNA sequence: TGTGCCAGCAATCCTAGCGGTTTTGTGGGGGAGCTGTTTTTT.

This clone occurred once. The V gene is TRBV7-9, the J gene TRBJ2-3; either TRBD1 or TRBD2 may supply D (5 bases each). V gave up 6 bases and J gave up 4 bases, with 14 bases separating them. Germline CDR1 reads SEHNR; CDR2 reads FQNEAQ (reference sequence). This CDR3 contains 14 residues. CDR3: CASSLFEGPDTQYF. DNA of the CDR3: TGTGCCAGCAGTCTTTTTGAGGGGCCAGATACGCAGTATTTT. Based on the CDR3 plus reference TRBV7-9 and TRBJ2-3, the full variable domain is DTGVSQNPRHKITKRGQNVTFRCDPISEHNRLYWYRQTLGQGPEFLTYFQNEAQLEKSRLLSDRFSAERPKGSFSTLEIQRTEQGDSAMYLCASSLFEGPDTQYFGPGTRLTVL.

The chain recombines TRBV28 with TRBJ2-3; weak D call: TRBD2 (6 bases). The CDR3 is 14 amino acids. The germline CDR1 and CDR2 sequences are MDHEN and SYDVKM. V lost 6 bases and J 0 bases, leaving 10 bases between the germline ends. CDR3 DNA sequence: TGTGCCAGCAGGATCGGACTAAGCACAGATACGCAGTATTTT. It codes for CASRIGLSTDTQYF.

The CDR3 here is CASSPGTASGNTIYF. The CDR3 nucleotides are TGTGCCAGCAGCCCAGGGACAGCCTCTGGAAACACCATATATTTT. The genes are TRBV11-2 and TRBJ1-3, with 7 bases lining up with TRBD1. Germline CDR1 reads SGHAT; CDR2 reads FQNNGV. V trimming: 5 bases; J trimming: 0 bases; junction bases outside the gene matches: 4. The CDR3 is 15 residues long.

The chain combines TRBV5-4 with TRBJ1-2; D is undetermined. This CDR3 has 15 amino acids. Germline V CDR1 and CDR2: SGHNT, YYREEE (reference sequence). With 1 base removed from V and 0 bases from J, the gap between germline ends came to 10 bases. This CDR3 reads CASSLNSDANYGYTF. CDR3 in DNA: TGTGCCAGCAGCTTGAACTCGGACGCTAACTATGGCTACACCTTC. Complete variable domain (other parts from reference TRBV5-4 and TRBJ1-2): ETGVTQSPTHLIKTRGQQVTLRCSSQSGHNTVSWYQQALGQGPQFIFQYYREEENGRGNFPPRFSGLQFPNYSSELNVNALELDDSALYLCASSLNSDANYGYTFGSGTRLTVV.

Only a few counts were recorded for this clone. The chain links TRBV28 to TRBJ1-3; D uncertain. The CDR3 loop spans 12 amino acids. Germline assignment: CDR1 MDHEN and CDR2 SYDVKM. Trimming stripped 2 bases from V and 3 bases from J, with 2 bases between. The CDR3 region has the DNA TGTGCCAGCAGTTTAGGTGGAAACACCATATATTTT. Translated, it gives CASSLGGNTIYF.

The chain joins TRBV4-3 to TRBJ1-3, with D unresolved. The CDR3 has 13 amino acids. Between the trimmed V and J ends, which lost 0 bases and 4 bases, there was a span of 4 bases. Germline-derived CDR1 and CDR2 are LGHNA and YSLEER. CDR3 sequence: CASSQDRGNTIYF. The CDR3 DNA sequence: TGCGCCAGCAGCCAAGATCGGGGAAACACCATATATTTT.

J is TRBJ2-7 and V is TRBV6-1; D may be TRBD1 or TRBD2 (5 bases each). The CDR3 loop spans 15 amino acids. From germline, CDR1 is MNHNS and CDR2 SASEGT. Between the trimmed V and J ends, which lost 0 bases and 5 bases, there was a span of 14 bases. CDR3 sequence (DNA): TGTGCCAGCAGTGAAGCGGGGACGTGGACTGACGAGCAGTACTTC. It codes for CASSEAGTWTDEQYF.

This chain connects TRBV25-1 to TRBJ2-6; D ambiguous. This CDR3 is built from 14 residues. Trimming shortened V by 5 bases and J by 0 bases, and 5 bases separated the two germline ends. CDR1 and CDR2 from the germline V gene are MGHDK and SYGVNS. The CDR3 DNA sequence: TGTGCCAGCAGTAAAAACTCTGGGGCCAACGTCCTGACTTTC. Its protein is CASSKNSGANVLTF. The whole variable domain, remainder taken from reference TRBV25-1 and TRBJ2-6, is EADIYQTPRYLVIGTGKKITLECSQTMGHDKMYWYQQDPGMELHLIHYSYGVNSTEKGDLSSESTVSRIRTEHFPLTLESARPSHTSQYLCASSKNSGANVLTFGAGSRLTVL.

The J gene is TRBJ2-7, the V gene TRBV7-2; TRBD1 matches at 8 bases. CDR1 is SGHTA, CDR2 FQGNSA, per germline. The CDR3 is 15 amino acids. V was pared by 1 base and J by 3 bases, with 5 bases of the junction left unmatched. CDR3 bases: TGTGCCAGCAGCTTAGGACAGGGGCCATTCTACGAGCAGTACTTC. Its protein product is CASSLGQGPFYEQYF. The full variable domain, completed using reference TRBV7-2 and TRBJ2-7, is GAGVSQSPSNKVTEKGKDVELRCDPISGHTALYWYRQSLGQGLEFLIYFQGNSAPDKSGLPSDRFSAERTGGSVSTLTIQRTQQEDSAVYLCASSLGQGPFYEQYFGPGTRLTVT.

This clone was seen only a few times. The rearrangement links TRBV5-4 to TRBJ1-1; 7 bases are shared with TRBD1. Germline V CDR1 and CDR2: SGHNT, YYREEE (reference sequence). This CDR3 contains 13 residues. V lost 4 bases and J lost 0; bases outside the gene matches: 0. The CDR3 nucleotides read TGTGCCAGCAGCGGGACAGTGAACACTGAAGCTTTCTTT. Residues: CASSGTVNTEAFF.

V usage is TRBV5-1 and J usage is TRBJ2-3; TRBD2 agrees at 8 bases. Trimming took 4 bases from V and 6 from J; bases not matched to a gene: 10. The CDR3 is 15 amino acids. CDR1 SGHRS and CDR2 YFSETQ come from the germline V gene. Written as DNA, the CDR3 is TGCGCCAGCAGCCGTGATGGACTAGCCGTCGATACGCAGTATTTT. It encodes CASSRDGLAVDTQYF.